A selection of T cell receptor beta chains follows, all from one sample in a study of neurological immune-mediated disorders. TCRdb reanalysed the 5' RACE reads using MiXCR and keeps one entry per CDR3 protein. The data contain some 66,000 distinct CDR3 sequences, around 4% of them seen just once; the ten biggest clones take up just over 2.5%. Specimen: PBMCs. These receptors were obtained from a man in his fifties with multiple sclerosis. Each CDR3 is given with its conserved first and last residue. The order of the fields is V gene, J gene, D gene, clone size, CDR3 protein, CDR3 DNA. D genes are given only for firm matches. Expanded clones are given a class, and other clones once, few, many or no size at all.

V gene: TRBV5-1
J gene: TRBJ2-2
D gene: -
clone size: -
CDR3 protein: CASTPGTGELFF
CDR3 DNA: TGCGCCAGCACCCCAGGGACCGGGGAGCTGTTTTTT

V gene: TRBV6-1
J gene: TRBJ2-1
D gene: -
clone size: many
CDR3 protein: CASKVEFAGPYNEQFF
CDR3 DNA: TGTGCCAGCAAAGTAGAATTTGCAGGACCCTACAATGAGCAGTTCTTC

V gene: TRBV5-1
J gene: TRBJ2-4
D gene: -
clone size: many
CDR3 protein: CASSRVGGPQNIQYF
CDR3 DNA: TGCGCCAGCAGCCGAGTAGGCGGACCCCAAAACATTCAGTACTTC

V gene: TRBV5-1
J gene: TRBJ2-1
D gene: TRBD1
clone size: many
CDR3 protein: CASSSVGQAYNEQFF
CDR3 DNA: TGCGCCAGCAGCTCGGTCGGACAGGCGTACAATGAGCAGTTCTTC

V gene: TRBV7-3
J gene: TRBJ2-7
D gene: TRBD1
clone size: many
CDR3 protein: CASSLSGTGFYEQYF
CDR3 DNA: TGTGCCAGCAGCTTAAGTGGGACAGGGTTTTACGAGCAGTACTTC

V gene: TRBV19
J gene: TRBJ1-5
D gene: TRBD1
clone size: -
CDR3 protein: CASRDRGEHQPQHF
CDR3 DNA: TGTGCCAGCCGAGACAGGGGAGAACATCAGCCCCAGCATTTT

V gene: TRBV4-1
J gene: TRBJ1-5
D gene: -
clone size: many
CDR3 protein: CASSQDRDNNQPQHF
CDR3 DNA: TGCGCCAGCAGCCAAGATAGGGACAACAATCAGCCCCAGCATTTT

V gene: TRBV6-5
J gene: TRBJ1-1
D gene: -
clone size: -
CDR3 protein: CASRWTENTEAFF
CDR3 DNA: TGTGCCAGCAGGTGGACAGAGAACACTGAAGCTTTCTTT

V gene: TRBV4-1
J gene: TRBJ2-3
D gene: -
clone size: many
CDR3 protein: CASSQQGTDTQYF
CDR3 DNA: TGCGCCAGCAGCCAACAGGGCACAGATACGCAGTATTTT

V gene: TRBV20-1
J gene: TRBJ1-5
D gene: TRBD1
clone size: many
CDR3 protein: CSARAPGQSNQPQHF
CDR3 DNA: TGCAGTGCTAGAGCCCCGGGACAGAGCAATCAGCCCCAGCATTTT

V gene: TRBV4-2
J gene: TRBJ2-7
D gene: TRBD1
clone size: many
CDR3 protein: CASSQDGQGASYEQYF
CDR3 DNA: TGTGCCAGCAGCCAAGATGGACAGGGGGCTTCCTACGAGCAGTACTTC

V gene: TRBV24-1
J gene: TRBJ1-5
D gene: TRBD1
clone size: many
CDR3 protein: CATSDPQGAVGGNQPQHF
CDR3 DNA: TGTGCCACCAGTGATCCACAGGGGGCAGTTGGGGGCAATCAGCCCCAGCATTTT

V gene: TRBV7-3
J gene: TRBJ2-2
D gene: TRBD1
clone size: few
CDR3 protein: CASSSGTGAGSNTGELFF
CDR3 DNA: TGTGCCAGCAGTTCCGGGACAGGGGCGGGGAGTAACACCGGGGAGCTGTTTTTT

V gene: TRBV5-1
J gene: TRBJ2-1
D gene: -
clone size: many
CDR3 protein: CASSQTGRGQFF
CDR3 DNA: TGCGCCAGCAGCCAAACGGGCAGGGGGCAGTTCTTC

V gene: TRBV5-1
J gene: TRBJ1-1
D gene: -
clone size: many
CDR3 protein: CASRAGSLSPEAFF
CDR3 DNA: TGCGCCAGCAGAGCAGGGTCCCTTTCACCTGAAGCTTTCTTT

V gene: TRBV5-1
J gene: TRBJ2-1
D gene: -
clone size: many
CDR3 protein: CASSLDVYNEQFF
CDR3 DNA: TGCGCCAGCAGTCTCGACGTCTACAATGAGCAGTTCTTC

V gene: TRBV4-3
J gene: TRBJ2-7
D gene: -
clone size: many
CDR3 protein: CASSQDRGNYEQYF
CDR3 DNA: TGCGCCAGCAGCCAAGATAGAGGGAACTACGAGCAGTACTTC

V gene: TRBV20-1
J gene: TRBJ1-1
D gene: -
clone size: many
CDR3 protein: CSAMGARVTEAFF
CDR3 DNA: TGCAGTGCAATGGGGGCTCGGGTCACTGAAGCTTTCTTT

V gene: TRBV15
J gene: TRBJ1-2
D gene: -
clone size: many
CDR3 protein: CATSKQGNYGYTF
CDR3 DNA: TGTGCCACCAGCAAACAGGGAAACTATGGCTACACCTTC

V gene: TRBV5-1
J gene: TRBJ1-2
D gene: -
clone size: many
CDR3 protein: CASSLAWGFYGYTF
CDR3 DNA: TGCGCCAGCAGCTTGGCCTGGGGGTTCTATGGCTACACCTTC

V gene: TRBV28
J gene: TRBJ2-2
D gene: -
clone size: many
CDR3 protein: CASQFGGRGELFF
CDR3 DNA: TGTGCCAGCCAGTTCGGGGGTAGAGGGGAGCTGTTTTTT